Reported below is one T cell receptor (beta chain). The recovered donors of Cohort 3 showed two negative PCRs, clearance, or symptom resolution. The CDR3 sequence is 16 residues long. Germline V gene data show CDR1 as MNHNS and CDR2 as SASEGT. V shed 2 bases, J shed 5 bases, and the junction held 11 bases outside the gene matches. This entry comes from a study of blood T cell repertoires in COVID-19. Study background: The United States, Italy and Spain supplied acute and convalescent COVID-19 samples.

In the original analysis: Quantification of nucleated cells was approximated via reference gene primer amplification. Method: immunoSEQ multiplex PCR; TCRdb's copy keeps in-frame clones and lacks some. V and J calls and clone size are those listed in that table; D and trimming were worked out from the DNA. This table has about 160,000 clones, approximately 88% appearing once. This receptor was obtained from a woman between 50 and 59 years old who had recovered from COVID-19. The chain is built from TRBV6-1 and TRBJ1-1; 7 nucleotides agree with TRBD1. The source material was PBMCs or T cells enriched from blood (not recorded which). CDR3 sequence: CASSESLLQGRTEAFF. The CDR3, as DNA: TGTGCCAGCAGTGAATCCCTTTTACAGGGGAGAACTGAAGCTTTCTTT.